This TCR beta chain came from a study of blood T cells in healthy people across ages. Study-level points and caveats: Fewer expanded clones and more diversity marked long-lived versus aged donors.

On this clonotype itself: Its antigen remains unknown.

A second about 7 to 12 cycle PCR used barcoded and J-beta primers. Samples each returned at least 2.5 million CDR3-containing paired-end reads. TCRdb reprocessed the 5' RACE reads with MiXCR, giving one entry per CDR3 protein. Of about 1.6 million distinct CDR3 sequences listed, about 31% are singletons. Germline V gives CDR1 SNHLY, CDR2 FYNNEI. V gave up 2 bases and J gave up 6 bases, with 13 bases separating them. This CDR3 spans 14 amino acids. The source is a woman aged 30 to 39 in good health. The specimen was blood. This sequence joins TRBV2 and TRBJ1-2, with TRBD1 as a possible D gene (6 bases). CDR3 bases: TGTGCCAGCAGTGAAATATTGGGGGCCCATGGCTACACCTTC. Translation gives CASSEILGAHGYTF.